Described below is a single T cell receptor (beta chain) sequence and its context. This sample is drawn from a study of shared clonotypes between healthy human individuals. Overall study: Plates per donor: three CD4 naive, three CD4 memory, two CD8 naive, one CD8 memory.

Germline CDR1 and CDR2: MDHEN and SYDVKM. CDR3 size: 14 residues. V was cut by 4 bases and J by 5 bases, with 12 bases left in between. In the study's own analysis: In the immunoSEQ data, sequences were junction-only and lacked quality scores, so filtering differed. The method was immunoSEQ multiplex PCR; TCRdb's version includes in-frame clones alone and lacks a portion of them. The DNA gave D and trimming, while V, J and clone size come from that table. In the table there are over 1.4 million clones, 95% to 97% of which are singletons. Each sample came from a Caucasian adult donor living in Nashville, Tennessee. A CD45RA+ naive subset and a CD45RA-negative memory subset were split from CD4+ cells.

The source material was naive CD4+ T cells sorted from blood. Subset specified: CD45RA+ positively selected. V usage is TRBV28 and J usage is TRBJ1-5; maybe TRBD1 (5 bases). This clonotype was obtained from a man under 40 in good health. In DNA, the CDR3 is TGTGCCAGCAGTTCTAGATGGGGCCATCAGCCCCAGCATTTT. It encodes CASSSRWGHQPQHF.